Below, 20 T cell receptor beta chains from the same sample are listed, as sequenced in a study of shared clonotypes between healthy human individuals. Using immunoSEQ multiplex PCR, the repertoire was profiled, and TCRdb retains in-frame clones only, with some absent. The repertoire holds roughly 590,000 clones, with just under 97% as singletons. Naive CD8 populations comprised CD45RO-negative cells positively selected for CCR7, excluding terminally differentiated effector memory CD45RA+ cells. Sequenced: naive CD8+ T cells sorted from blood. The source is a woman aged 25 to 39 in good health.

This CDR3 reads CASSVGAGPGTGELFF. The CDR3 nucleotides read TGTGCCAGCAGCGTAGGGGCAGGCCCGGGAACCGGGGAGCTGTTTTTT. The genes are TRBV9 and TRBJ2-2; D is perhaps TRBD2 (5 bases). Trimming cost V 0 bases and J 5 bases, with 14 bases left between them. CDR3 length equals 16 residues. CDR1 SGDLS and CDR2 YYNGEE come from the germline V gene.

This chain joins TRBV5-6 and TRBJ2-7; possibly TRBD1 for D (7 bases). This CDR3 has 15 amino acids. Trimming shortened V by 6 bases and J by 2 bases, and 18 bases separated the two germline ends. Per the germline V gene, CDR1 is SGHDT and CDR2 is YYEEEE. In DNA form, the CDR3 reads TGTGCCAGCAAGTCCCTGGCAGGGGGGCCCTACGAGCAGTACTTC. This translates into CASKSLAGGPYEQYF.

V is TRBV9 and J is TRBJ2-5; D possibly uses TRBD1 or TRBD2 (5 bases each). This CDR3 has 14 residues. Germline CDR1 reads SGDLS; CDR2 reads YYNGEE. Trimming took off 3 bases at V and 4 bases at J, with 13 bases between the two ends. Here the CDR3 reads CASSARDGTETQYF. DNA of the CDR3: TGTGCCAGCAGCGCCAGGGACGGGACAGAGACCCAGTACTTC.

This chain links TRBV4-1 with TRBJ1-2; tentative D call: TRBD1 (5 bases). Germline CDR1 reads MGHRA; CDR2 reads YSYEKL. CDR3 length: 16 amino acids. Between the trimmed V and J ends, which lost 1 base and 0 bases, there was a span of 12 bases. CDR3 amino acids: CASSQGAGPSNYGYTF. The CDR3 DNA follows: TGCGCCAGCAGCCAAGGGGCAGGGCCCTCTAACTATGGCTACACCTTC.

The CDR3 is CASSEGQGTAEQYF. Written as DNA, the CDR3 is TGTGCCAGCAGTGAAGGGCAGGGGACGGCAGAGCAGTACTTC. The chain combines TRBV27 with TRBJ2-7; D perhaps matches TRBD1 (6 bases). CDR3 length equals 14 residues. Germline V gene sequence: CDR1 MNHEY, CDR2 SMNVEV (reference sequence). Trimming stripped 5 bases from V and 7 bases from J, with 18 bases between.

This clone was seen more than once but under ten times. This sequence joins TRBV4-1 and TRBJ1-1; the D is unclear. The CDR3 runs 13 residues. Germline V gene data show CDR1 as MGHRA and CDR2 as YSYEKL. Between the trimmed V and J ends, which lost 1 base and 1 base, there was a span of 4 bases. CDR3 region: CASSQVSNTEAFF. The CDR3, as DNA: TGCGCCAGCAGCCAAGTCTCGAACACTGAAGCTTTCTTT.

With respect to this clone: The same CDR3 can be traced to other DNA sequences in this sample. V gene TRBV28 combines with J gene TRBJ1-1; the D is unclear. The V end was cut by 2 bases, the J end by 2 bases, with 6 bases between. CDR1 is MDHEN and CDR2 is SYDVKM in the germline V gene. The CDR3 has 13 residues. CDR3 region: CASSLGRNTEAFF. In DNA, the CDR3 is TGTGCCAGCAGTTTAGGCAGAAACACTGAAGCTTTCTTT.

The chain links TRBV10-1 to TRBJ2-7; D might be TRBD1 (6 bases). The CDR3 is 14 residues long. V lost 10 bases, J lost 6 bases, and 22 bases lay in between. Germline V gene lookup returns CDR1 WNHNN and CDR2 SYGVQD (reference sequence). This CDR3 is CATRPLREGGEQYF. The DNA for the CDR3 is TGCGCCACCCGGCCCCTACGGGAAGGGGGCGAGCAGTACTTC.

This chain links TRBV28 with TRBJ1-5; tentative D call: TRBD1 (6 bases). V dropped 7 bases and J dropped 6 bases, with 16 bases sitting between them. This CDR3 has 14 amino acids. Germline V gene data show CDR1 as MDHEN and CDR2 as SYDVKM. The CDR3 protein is CASTLQGSFQPQHF. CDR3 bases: TGTGCCAGCACCCTACAGGGTAGCTTTCAGCCCCAGCATTTT.

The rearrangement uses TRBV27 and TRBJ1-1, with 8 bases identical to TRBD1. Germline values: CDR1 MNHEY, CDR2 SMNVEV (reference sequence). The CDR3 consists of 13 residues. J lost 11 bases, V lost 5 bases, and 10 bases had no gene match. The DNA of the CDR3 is TGTGCCAGCAGTCCCGGACAGGGAGTCTACGCTTTCTTT. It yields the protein CASSPGQGVYAFF.

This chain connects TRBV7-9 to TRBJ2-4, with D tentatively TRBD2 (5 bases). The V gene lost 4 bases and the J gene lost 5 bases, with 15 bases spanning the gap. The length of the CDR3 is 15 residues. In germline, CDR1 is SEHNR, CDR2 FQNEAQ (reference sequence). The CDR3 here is CASSSSLPRENIQYF. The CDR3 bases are TGTGCCAGCAGCTCTAGCTTACCACGGGAAAACATTCAGTACTTC.

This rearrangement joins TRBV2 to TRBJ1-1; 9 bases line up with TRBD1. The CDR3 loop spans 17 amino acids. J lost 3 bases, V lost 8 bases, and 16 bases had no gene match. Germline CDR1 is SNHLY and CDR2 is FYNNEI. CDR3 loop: CASQLGTGRNKDTEAFF. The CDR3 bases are TGTGCCAGCCAACTAGGGACAGGGAGGAATAAGGACACTGAAGCTTTCTTT.

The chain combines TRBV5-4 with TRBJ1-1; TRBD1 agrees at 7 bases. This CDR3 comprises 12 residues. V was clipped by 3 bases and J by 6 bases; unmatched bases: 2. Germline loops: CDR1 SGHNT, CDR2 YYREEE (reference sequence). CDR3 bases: TGTGCCAGCAGCTCAGGGGGTCCTGAAGCTTTCTTT. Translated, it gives CASSSGGPEAFF.

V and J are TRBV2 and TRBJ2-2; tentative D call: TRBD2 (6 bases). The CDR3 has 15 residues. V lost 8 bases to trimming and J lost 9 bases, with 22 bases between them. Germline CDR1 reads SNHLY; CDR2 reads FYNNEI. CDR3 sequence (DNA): TGTGCCAGCGGGGGGTCTGCACGGTTTATCCGGGAGCTGTTTTTT. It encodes CASGGSARFIRELFF.

CDR3 in amino acids: CASGAGEFF. In DNA form, the CDR3 reads TGTGCCAGCGGGGCAGGGGAATTCTTC. This sequence joins TRBV2 and TRBJ2-1, with D maybe TRBD1 (6 bases). V shed 8 bases and J shed 16 bases, with 12 bases lying between them. Germline V CDR1 and CDR2: SNHLY, FYNNEI. The CDR3 covers 9 residues.

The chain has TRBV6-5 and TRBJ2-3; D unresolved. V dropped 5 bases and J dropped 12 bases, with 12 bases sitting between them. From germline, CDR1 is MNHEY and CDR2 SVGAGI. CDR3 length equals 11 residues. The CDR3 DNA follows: TGTGCCAGCAGTAGTACCGGGTCACAGTATTTT. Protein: CASSSTGSQYF.

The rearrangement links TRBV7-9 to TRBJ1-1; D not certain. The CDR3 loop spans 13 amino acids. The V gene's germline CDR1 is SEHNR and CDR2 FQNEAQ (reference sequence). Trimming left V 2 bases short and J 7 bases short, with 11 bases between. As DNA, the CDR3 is TGTGCCAGCAGCTTATTCGGTCAGTTTGAAGCTTTCTTT. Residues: CASSLFGQFEAFF.

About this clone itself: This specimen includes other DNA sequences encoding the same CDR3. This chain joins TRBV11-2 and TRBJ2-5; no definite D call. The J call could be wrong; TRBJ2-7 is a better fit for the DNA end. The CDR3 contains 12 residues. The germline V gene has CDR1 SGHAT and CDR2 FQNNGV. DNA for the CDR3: TGTGCCAGCAGCTTAGATCGCTACGAGCAGTACTTC. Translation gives CASSLDRYEQYF.

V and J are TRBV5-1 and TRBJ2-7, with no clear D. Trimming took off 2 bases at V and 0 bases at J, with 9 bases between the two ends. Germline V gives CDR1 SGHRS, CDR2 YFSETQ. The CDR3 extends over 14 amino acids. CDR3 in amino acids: CASSFDPSSYEQYF. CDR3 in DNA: TGCGCCAGCAGCTTTGACCCGAGCTCCTACGAGCAGTACTTC. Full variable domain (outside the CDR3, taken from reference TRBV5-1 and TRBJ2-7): KAGVTQTPRYLIKTRGQQVTLSCSPISGHRSVSWYQQTPGQGLQFLFEYFSETQRNKGNFPGRFSGRQFSNSRSEMNVSTLELGDSALYLCASSFDPSSYEQYFGPGTRLTVT.

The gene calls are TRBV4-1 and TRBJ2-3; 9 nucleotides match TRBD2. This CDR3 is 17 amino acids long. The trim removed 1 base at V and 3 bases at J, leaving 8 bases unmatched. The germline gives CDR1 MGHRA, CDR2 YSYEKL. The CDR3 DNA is TGCGCCAGCAGCCAAGGTCGGGGACTAGCTTCAACAGATACGCAGTATTTT. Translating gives CASSQGRGLASTDTQYF.